This passage covers 27 T cell receptor beta chains from one sample sequenced in a study of T cells in Graves' hyperthyroidism and ophthalmopathy. Amplification of TCR beta CDR3 regions used RNA as the template. First-round RT-PCR of the TCR CDR3 relied on the HTBI primer set. TCRdb re-derived calls from the multiplex PCR reads in MiXCR, one entry per CDR3 protein. The table has some 300,000 distinct CDR3 sequences, less than 20% seen once. What was sequenced was blood. Receptors originate from a man aged 45-65 years with Graves' ophthalmopathy.

A few counts support this clonotype. The chain is built from TRBV10-3 and TRBJ2-5; D is possibly TRBD1 (6 bases). V was clipped by 0 bases and J by 3 bases, with 8 bases between them. This CDR3 has 14 amino acids. Germline CDR1 ENHRY, CDR2 SYGVKD. CDR3 bases: TGTGCCATCAGTGAGTCAACAGGGAAAGAGACCCAGTACTTC. This sequence encodes CAISESTGKETQYF.

The V and J genes are TRBV7-9 and TRBJ2-5; no reliable D call. Germline CDR1 reads SEHNR; CDR2 reads FQNEAQ (reference sequence). This CDR3 has 13 amino acids. V was clipped by 5 bases and J by 1 base, with 8 bases between them. This CDR3 is CASSPARQETQYF. DNA of the CDR3: TGTGCCAGCAGCCCGGCGCGCCAAGAGACCCAGTACTTC.

In its sample, this clonotype was seen many times. The J gene is TRBJ1-2, the V gene TRBV18; 7 bases are a match to TRBD1. The CDR3 length is 16 residues. Trimming removed 4 bases from V and 6 bases from J; junction bases left unmatched: 14. The germline V gene encodes CDR1 KGHSH and CDR2 LQKENI. The CDR3 DNA follows: TGTGCCAGCTCACTCCGACAGGGTAGCCGATTGGATGGCTACACCTTC. Its translation is CASSLRQGSRLDGYTF.

The V call is TRBV9, the J call TRBJ2-7; a possible D gene is TRBD2 (6 bases). Trimming stripped 0 bases from V and 6 bases from J, with 13 bases between. The CDR3 sequence is 14 residues long. Germline-derived CDR1 and CDR2 are SGDLS and YYNGEE. The CDR3 loop is CASSVGGGEGEQYF. The CDR3 region has the DNA TGTGCCAGCAGCGTAGGAGGAGGGGAAGGCGAGCAGTACTTC.

This chain links TRBV28 with TRBJ2-3; D is unresolved. The CDR3 is made up of 11 amino acids. Trimming removed 10 bases from V and 6 bases from J, with 11 bases in between. Germline V gene data show CDR1 as MDHEN and CDR2 as SYDVKM. CDR3 loop: CATARADTQYF. The CDR3 nucleotides read TGTGCCACGGCCCGGGCCGATACGCAGTATTTT.

The sample holds many counts of this clonotype. This chain uses TRBV5-1 with TRBJ2-1; 10 nucleotides line up with TRBD2. The CDR3 has 15 amino acids. Looked up from germline, CDR1 is SGHRS and CDR2 is YFSETQ. V trimming: 4 bases; J trimming: 7 bases; junction bases outside the gene matches: 8. Here the CDR3 reads CASSPDLAGGNEQFF. The CDR3 coding sequence is TGCGCCAGCAGCCCGGACTTAGCGGGAGGAAATGAGCAGTTCTTC.

The CDR3 protein is CSADRGQGQGPEAFF. The CDR3 region has the DNA TGCAGTGCTGACCGGGGGCAGGGACAGGGCCCTGAAGCTTTCTTT. The chain recombines TRBV20-1 with TRBJ1-1; 9 bases fit TRBD1. Germline loops: CDR1 DFQATT, CDR2 SNEGSKA (reference sequence). The CDR3 has 15 amino acids. After removal of 5 bases from V and 6 bases from J, the junction contained 13 bases not matched to a gene.

This chain joins TRBV20-1 and TRBJ2-7; D may be TRBD2 (7 bases). Germline assignment: CDR1 DFQATT and CDR2 SNEGSKA (reference sequence). This CDR3 region has 15 residues. Trimming removed 5 bases from V and 0 bases from J, with 17 bases in between. As DNA, the CDR3 is TGCAGTGCTGGGGGCTTAGCGGGCCTCTCCTACGAGCAGTACTTC. Its protein product is CSAGGLAGLSYEQYF.

The chain links TRBV5-6 to TRBJ2-7, with 7 bases fitting TRBD2. V lost 1 base and J lost 6; bases outside the gene matches: 7. The length of the CDR3 is 14 residues. Germline CDR1 is SGHDT and CDR2 is YYEEEE. CDR3 loop: CASSLWGRDLEQYF. The CDR3 DNA reads TGTGCCAGCAGCTTGTGGGGGAGGGATCTCGAGCAGTACTTC.

This clonotype appeared a few times. The chain carries TRBV6-2 or TRBV6-3 and TRBJ2-2; D is undetermined. CDR3 length: 14 amino acids. Germline assignment: CDR1 MNHEY and CDR2 SVGEGT. Trimming took 7 bases from V and 6 from J, leaving 15 bases between them. The CDR3 is CASTEDRYAGELFF. As DNA, the CDR3 is TGTGCCAGCACTGAGGACCGATACGCCGGGGAGCTGTTTTTT.

This clonotype has at least ten counts. The gene calls are TRBV20-1 and TRBJ2-1; 13 positions agree with TRBD2. Trimming at V came to 6 bases and at J to 0 bases, leaving 14 bases not matched to a gene. This CDR3 region has 19 residues. Germline V CDR1 and CDR2: DFQATT, SNEGSKA (reference sequence). CDR3 residues: CSAVVGLAGRRSSYNEQFF. The DNA of the CDR3 is TGCAGTGCCGTGGTGGGACTAGCGGGAAGACGAAGCTCCTACAATGAGCAGTTCTTC.

The J gene is TRBJ2-5, the V gene TRBV6-1, with 9 positions matching TRBD1. CDR3 size: 16 residues. Trimming took 6 bases from V and 1 from J; bases not matched to a gene: 9. Germline values: CDR1 MNHNS, CDR2 SASEGT. In nucleotides, the CDR3 is TGTGCCAGCAGCAAGACAGGGGGTATCCCCCAAGAGACCCAGTACTTC. This translates into CASSKTGGIPQETQYF.

The chain joins TRBV3-1 to TRBJ1-6; no clear D. Germline V lookup: CDR1 LGHDT, CDR2 YNNKEL (reference sequence). The CDR3 loop spans 14 amino acids. The V end was cut by 2 bases, the J end by 6 bases, with 8 bases between. This CDR3 reads CASSQTGRNSPLHF. CDR3 DNA sequence: TGTGCCAGCAGCCAAACCGGACGTAATTCACCCCTCCACTTT.

In its sample, this clonotype was seen many times. The V gene is TRBV6-6, the J gene TRBJ1-5, with D perhaps TRBD1 (5 bases). The CDR3 consists of 15 residues. The germline CDR1 and CDR2 sequences are MNHNY and SVGAGI (reference sequence). The germline V and J ends were trimmed by 0 bases and 2 bases, with 8 bases remaining between them. CDR3 loop: CASSYSGDGNQPQHF. The CDR3 DNA follows: TGTGCCAGCAGTTACTCAGGGGATGGCAATCAGCCCCAGCATTTT.

In its sample, this clonotype was seen many times. The J gene is TRBJ1-5, the V gene TRBV28; D unclear. V was trimmed by 8 bases and J by 7 bases, leaving 12 bases between them. Germline V gene sequence: CDR1 MDHEN, CDR2 SYDVKM. The CDR3 runs to 12 residues. The CDR3 bases are TGTGCCAGCGGTCTCGTACGGCAGCCCCAGCATTTT. Its translation: CASGLVRQPQHF.

This clonotype was recorded at least ten times. This sequence joins TRBV7-9 and TRBJ2-1, with D perhaps TRBD2 (6 bases). The CDR3 totals 14 residues. Trimming took 4 bases from V and 5 from J, leaving 12 bases between them. CDR1 and CDR2 from the germline V gene are SEHNR and FQNEAQ (reference sequence). Here the CDR3 reads CASSSPWEDNEQFF. The DNA of the CDR3 is TGTGCCAGCAGCTCCCCCTGGGAGGACAATGAGCAGTTCTTC.

The chain uses TRBV5-1 and TRBJ2-5; D may be TRBD2 (5 bases). The CDR3 extends over 14 amino acids. V dropped 4 bases and J dropped 1 base, with 11 bases sitting between them. Germline values: CDR1 SGHRS, CDR2 YFSETQ. The CDR3 DNA sequence: TGCGCCAGCAGCCGGAGCGGTACCCAAGAGACCCAGTACTTC. It yields the protein CASSRSGTQETQYF.

The J gene is TRBJ2-3, the V gene TRBV7-9; D possibly corresponds to TRBD2 (7 bases). From germline, CDR1 is SEHNR and CDR2 FQNEAQ (reference sequence). With 4 bases removed from V and 4 bases from J, the gap between germline ends came to 30 bases. CDR3 length: 20 residues. The CDR3 here is CASSSRTASLRRGSADTQYF. Here the CDR3 DNA reads TGTGCCAGCAGCTCCCGGACAGCATCCTTACGTCGCGGGAGCGCAGATACGCAGTATTTT.

This clonotype was counted a few times. The gene calls are TRBV28 and TRBJ2-1; D is uncertain. CDR3 length: 12 residues. With 6 bases removed from V and 7 bases from J, the gap between germline ends came to 10 bases. Germline V lookup: CDR1 MDHEN, CDR2 SYDVKM. This CDR3 reads CASSLQSNEQFF. The CDR3 region has the DNA TGTGCCAGCAGCCTCCAGAGTAATGAGCAGTTCTTC.

This clonotype was recorded at least ten times. J is TRBJ2-7 and V is TRBV20-1, with TRBD1 matching 8 bases. This CDR3 region has 14 residues. Germline CDR1 is DFQATT and CDR2 is SNEGSKA (reference sequence). The trim removed 1 base at V and 4 bases at J, leaving 6 bases unmatched. CDR3: CSARATDRAYEQYF. Here the CDR3 DNA reads TGCAGTGCTAGAGCCACGGACAGGGCATACGAGCAGTACTTC.

This clonotype occurred a few times. The chain links TRBV9 to TRBJ1-3; D is perhaps TRBD1 (6 bases). From germline, CDR1 is SGDLS and CDR2 YYNGEE. The CDR3 runs 15 residues. Trimming shortened V by 0 bases and J by 3 bases, and 10 bases separated the two germline ends. The CDR3 region has the DNA TGTGCCAGCAGCGTAGTGGGGGCTTTTGGAAACACCATATATTTT. It yields the protein CASSVVGAFGNTIYF.

The chain couples TRBV2 to TRBJ2-7, with 12 bases lining up with TRBD2. Trimming removed 4 bases from V and 3 bases from J; junction bases left unmatched: 4. There are 15 residues in the CDR3. CDR1 is SNHLY and CDR2 is FYNNEI in the germline V gene. CDR3 region: CASSGTSGNSYEQYF. CDR3 nucleotide sequence: TGTGCCAGCAGTGGGACTAGCGGGAATAGCTACGAGCAGTACTTC.

This sequence joins TRBV28 and TRBJ2-6; D could derive from TRBD1 or TRBD2 (5 bases each). V lost 6 bases and J 9 bases, leaving 15 bases between the germline ends. The CDR3 consists of 14 residues. The germline gives CDR1 MDHEN, CDR2 SYDVKM. The CDR3 bases are TGTGCCAGCAGCTCCCCGGGGCTTAACAACGTCCTGACTTTC. It encodes CASSSPGLNNVLTF. The full variable domain, completed using reference TRBV28 and TRBJ2-6, is DVKVTQSSRYLVKRTGEKVFLECVQDMDHENMFWYRQDPGLGLRLIYFSYDVKMKEKGDIPEGYSVSREKKERFSLILESASTNQTSMYLCASSSPGLNNVLTFGAGSRLTVL.

This chain links TRBV4-1 with TRBJ2-7; 7 bases are a match to TRBD2. The CDR3 runs to 15 residues. The germline V gene has CDR1 MGHRA and CDR2 YSYEKL. With V trimmed by 2 bases and J by 0 bases, 4 bases remained unmatched. The CDR3 DNA reads TGCGCCAGCAGCCAAAATCGGGGGGACTCCTACGAGCAGTACTTC. Protein sequence: CASSQNRGDSYEQYF.

This clonotype was seen more than once but under ten times. The rearrangement links TRBV30 to TRBJ1-3, with D uncertain. The germline V gene encodes CDR1 GTSNPN and CDR2 SVGIG (reference sequence). The CDR3 loop spans 14 amino acids. Trimming cost V 1 base and J 1 base, with 8 bases left between them. The DNA of the CDR3 is TGTGCCTGGAGTGGAGGGCTGTCTGGAAACACCATATATTTT. Translating it yields CAWSGGLSGNTIYF.

In this sample, this clonotype turned up many times. This chain joins TRBV3-1 and TRBJ2-1; possible D gene TRBD1, 5 bases. CDR3 length equals 13 residues. The V end was cut by 1 base, the J end by 8 bases, with 9 bases between. Looked up from germline, CDR1 is LGHDT and CDR2 is YNNKEL (reference sequence). DNA for the CDR3: TGTGCCAGCAGCCAAGTCAGGGTCGATGAGCAGTTCTTC. It yields the protein CASSQVRVDEQFF.

The gene calls are TRBV12-3 or TRBV12-4 and TRBJ1-5; TRBD1 might be the D (5 bases). Trimming removed 6 bases from V and 2 bases from J, with 11 bases in between. The CDR3 length is 14 residues. CDR3 nucleotide sequence: TGTGCCAGCAGGGGGCAGGGCGGCAATCAGCCCCAGCATTTT. Amino acids: CASRGQGGNQPQHF.